These 5 T cell receptor beta chains came from one sample sequenced in a study of blood T cell repertoires in COVID-19. TCRdb's copy holds only in-frame clones and misses some; the assay was immunoSEQ multiplex PCR. Of around 150,000 clones listed, 75% to 90% are singletons. The sequencing sample was made of peripheral blood. Source of these receptors: a woman aged 80 or over with active or convalescent COVID-19.

This clone was seen more than once but under ten times. The chain uses TRBV5-8 and TRBJ1-1, with a tentative D call TRBD1 (6 bases). The germline gives CDR1 SGHTS, CDR2 YDEGEE. CDR3 length equals 13 residues. The V and J ends lost 4 bases and 1 base respectively, with 8 bases between them. The CDR3: CASSPQGNTEAFF. The CDR3, as DNA: TGTGCCAGCAGCCCACAGGGGAACACTGAAGCTTTCTTT.

The chain links TRBV9 to TRBJ1-1, with TRBD1 matching over 8 bases. CDR1 and CDR2 (germline): SGDLS, YYNGEE. This CDR3 comprises 15 residues. The junction had 7 bases not matched to a gene; V was cut back by 1 base and J by 5 bases. The CDR3 loop is CASSVSWTGTTEAFF. DNA of the CDR3: TGTGCCAGCAGCGTATCATGGACAGGGACGACTGAAGCTTTCTTT.

The chain uses TRBV5-1 and TRBJ2-5; no reliable D call. The CDR3 has 15 residues. Trimming cost V 0 bases and J 1 base, with 10 bases left between them. The germline V gene encodes CDR1 SGHRS and CDR2 YFSETQ. This CDR3 is CASSLVETFQETQYF. CDR3 nucleotide sequence: TGCGCCAGCAGCTTGGTTGAGACTTTCCAAGAGACCCAGTACTTC.

This chain links TRBV19 with TRBJ1-1, with unresolved D. The V gene's germline CDR1 is LNHDA and CDR2 SQIVND (reference sequence). The CDR3 is 14 residues long. V lost 2 bases to trimming and J lost 2 bases, with 9 bases between them. The CDR3 loop is CASSIISPNTEAFF. CDR3 in DNA: TGTGCCAGTAGTATAATCAGTCCTAACACTGAAGCTTTCTTT.

The chain uses TRBV27 and TRBJ2-5; 7 nucleotides align to TRBD1. This CDR3 has 14 amino acids. J gave up 6 bases and V 8 bases, and 12 bases lay outside the gene matches. CDR1 and CDR2 from the germline V gene are MNHEY and SMNVEV (reference sequence). For the CDR3, the DNA is TGTGCCAGCGCGGACACAGGGGTTCGAAAGACCCAGTACTTC. The encoded protein is CASADTGVRKTQYF.